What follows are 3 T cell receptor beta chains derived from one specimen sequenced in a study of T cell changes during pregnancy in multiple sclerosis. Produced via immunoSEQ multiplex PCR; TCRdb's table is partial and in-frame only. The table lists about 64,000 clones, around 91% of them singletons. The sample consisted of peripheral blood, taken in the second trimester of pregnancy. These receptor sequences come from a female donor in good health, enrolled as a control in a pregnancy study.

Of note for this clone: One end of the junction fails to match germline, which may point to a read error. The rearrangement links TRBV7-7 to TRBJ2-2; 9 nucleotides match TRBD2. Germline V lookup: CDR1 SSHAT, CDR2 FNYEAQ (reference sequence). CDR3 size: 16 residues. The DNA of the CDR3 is TGTGCTAGCAGCTTAGGCCTAGCGGGGTCCAGCGGGGAGCTGTTTTTT. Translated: CASSLGLAGSSGELFF.

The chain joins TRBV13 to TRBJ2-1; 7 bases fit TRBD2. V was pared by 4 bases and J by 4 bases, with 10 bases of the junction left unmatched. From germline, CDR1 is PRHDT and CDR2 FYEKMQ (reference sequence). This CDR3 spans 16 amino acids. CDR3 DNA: TGTGCCAGCAGCTCCTTTGGTCCGCGGGAGTACAATGAGCAGTTCTTC. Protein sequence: CASSSFGPREYNEQFF.

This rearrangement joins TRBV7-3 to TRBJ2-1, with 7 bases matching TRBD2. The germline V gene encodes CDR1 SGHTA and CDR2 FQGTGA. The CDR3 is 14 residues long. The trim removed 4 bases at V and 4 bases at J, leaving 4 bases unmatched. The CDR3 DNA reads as TGTGCCAGCAGCTATGGACTAGAATACAATGAGCAGTTCTTC. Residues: CASSYGLEYNEQFF.